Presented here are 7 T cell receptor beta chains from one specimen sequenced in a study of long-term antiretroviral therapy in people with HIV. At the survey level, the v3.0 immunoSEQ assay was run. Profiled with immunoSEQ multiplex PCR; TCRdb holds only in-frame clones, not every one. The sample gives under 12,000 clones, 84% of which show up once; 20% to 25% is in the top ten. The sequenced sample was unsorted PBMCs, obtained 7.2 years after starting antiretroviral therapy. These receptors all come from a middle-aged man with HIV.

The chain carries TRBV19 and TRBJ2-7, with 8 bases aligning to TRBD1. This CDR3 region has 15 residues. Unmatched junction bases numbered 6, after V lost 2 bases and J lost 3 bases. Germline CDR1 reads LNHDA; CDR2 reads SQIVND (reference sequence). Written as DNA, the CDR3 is TGTGCCAGTAGTATATCCGGACAGGGACTCTACGAGCAGTACTTC. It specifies CASSISGQGLYEQYF.

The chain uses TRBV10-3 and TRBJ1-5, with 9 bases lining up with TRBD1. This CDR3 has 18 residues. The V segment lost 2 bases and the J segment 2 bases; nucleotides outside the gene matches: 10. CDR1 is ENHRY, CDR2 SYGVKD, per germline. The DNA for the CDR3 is TGTGCCATCAGTGAGGTCCGGACAGGGGTTGTAGGCAATCAGCCCCAGCATTTT. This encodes CAISEVRTGVVGNQPQHF.

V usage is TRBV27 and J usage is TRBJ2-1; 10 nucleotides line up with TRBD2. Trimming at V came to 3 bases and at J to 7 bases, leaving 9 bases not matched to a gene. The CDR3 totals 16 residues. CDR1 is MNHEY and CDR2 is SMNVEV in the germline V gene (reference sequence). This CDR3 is CASSFGPSGGENEQFF. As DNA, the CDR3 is TGTGCCAGCAGTTTCGGGCCGAGCGGGGGGGAGAATGAGCAGTTCTTC.

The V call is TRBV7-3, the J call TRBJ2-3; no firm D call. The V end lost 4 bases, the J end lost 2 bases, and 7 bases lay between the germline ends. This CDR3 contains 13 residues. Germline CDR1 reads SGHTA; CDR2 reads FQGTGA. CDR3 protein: CASSSDSTDTQYF. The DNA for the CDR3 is TGTGCCAGCAGCTCCGACTCCACAGATACGCAGTATTTT.

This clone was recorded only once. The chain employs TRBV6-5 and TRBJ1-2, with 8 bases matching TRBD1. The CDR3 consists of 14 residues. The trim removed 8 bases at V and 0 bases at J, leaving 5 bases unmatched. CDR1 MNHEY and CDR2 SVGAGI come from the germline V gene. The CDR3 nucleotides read TGTGCCAGCGGACCACAGGGGGCTAACTATGGCTACACCTTC. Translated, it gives CASGPQGANYGYTF.

CDR3 DNA: TGCGCCAGCAGCCACGAGACGGGTGTCCATCAGCCCCAGCATTTT. It codes for CASSHETGVHQPQHF. The chain is built from TRBV4-1 and TRBJ1-5; D unresolved. Trimming shortened V by 3 bases and J by 5 bases, and 14 bases separated the two germline ends. Germline V lookup: CDR1 MGHRA, CDR2 YSYEKL. The CDR3 spans 15 residues.

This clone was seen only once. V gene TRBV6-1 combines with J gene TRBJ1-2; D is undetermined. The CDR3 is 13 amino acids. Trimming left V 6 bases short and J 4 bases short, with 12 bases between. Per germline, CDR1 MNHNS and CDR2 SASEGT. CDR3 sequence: CASRDRGSYGYTF. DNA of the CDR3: TGTGCCAGCAGGGACCGAGGGTCCTATGGCTACACCTTC.